This T cell receptor beta chain was identified during a study of blood T cell repertoires in COVID-19. Turning to the study itself: T cells, B-cell-depleted T cells, or PBMCs supplied cDNA or gDNA.

Authors' methods: Amplification with reference gene primers provided the estimates of nucleated cell counts. Produced via immunoSEQ multiplex PCR; TCRdb's table is partial and in-frame only. V and J calls and clone size are given by that table; D and trimming were obtained from the DNA. The sample gives hundreds of thousands of clones, around nine tenths of which show up once; roughly 1.4% is in the top ten. Cohorts were assigned according to the clinical history that participants reported. Those designated as exposed participants met a COVID-19 case within 2 weeks before study entry. The CDR3 extends over 14 amino acids. The V gene's germline CDR1 is KGHSH and CDR2 LQKENI. Between the trimmed V and J ends, which lost 4 bases and 2 bases, there was a span of 11 bases.

Material: PBMCs or T cells enriched from blood (not recorded which). This TCR was sampled from a woman aged 18-29 years who had been exposed to COVID-19. The gene calls are TRBV18 and TRBJ2-5; tentative D call: TRBD2 (5 bases). The CDR3 nucleotides are TGTGCCAGCTCACGTCTTCCGGGGCAAGAGACCCAGTACTTC. Its translation: CASSRLPGQETQYF.